The next 5 T cell receptor beta chains were all read from a single sample in a study of cytomegalovirus exposure and HLA in healthy donors. Primers for the PCR totalled 60 Vbeta and 13 Jbeta. Profiled with immunoSEQ multiplex PCR; TCRdb holds only in-frame clones, not every one. The table lists 100,000 to 150,000 clones. The sample was PBMCs. The receptors were sampled from a woman between 35 and 50 years old in good health and CMV-seropositive.

The rearrangement joins TRBV30 to TRBJ1-1; 7 nucleotides agree with TRBD1. The ends lost 0 bases at V and 7 bases at J; junction bases unmatched: 5. Germline values: CDR1 GTSNPN, CDR2 SVGIG (reference sequence). CDR3 length equals 13 residues. In DNA form, the CDR3 reads TGTGCCTGGAGTGTTGGGACAGCTATTGAAGCTTTCTTT. Translating it yields CAWSVGTAIEAFF.

The chain uses TRBV19 and TRBJ1-4; no firm D call. The CDR3 length is 13 residues. Trimming stripped 3 bases from V and 8 bases from J, with 10 bases between. CDR1 and CDR2 from the germline V gene are LNHDA and SQIVND (reference sequence). The CDR3 reads CASSIGGIEKLFF. The CDR3 DNA reads as TGTGCCAGTAGTATCGGCGGGATCGAAAAACTGTTTTTT.

The DNA for the CDR3 is TGTGCCTGGAGTAGGCAGGGAAGCTTCTCTCTCTCTGGGGCCAACGTCCTGACTTTC. It yields the protein CAWSRQGSFSLSGANVLTF. V usage is TRBV30 and J usage is TRBJ2-6, with a possible D match to TRBD1 (5 bases). V was clipped by 2 bases and J by 0 bases, with 20 bases between them. Germline assignment: CDR1 GTSNPN and CDR2 SVGIG (reference sequence). This CDR3 region has 19 residues.

The rearrangement links TRBV6-1 to TRBJ2-3, with a tentative D call TRBD2 (5 bases). Between the trimmed V and J ends, which lost 3 bases and 0 bases, there was a span of 10 bases. Germline CDR1 MNHNS, CDR2 SASEGT. CDR3 length: 15 residues. The CDR3 region has the DNA TGTGCCAGCAGTGACAGCGGCAGAAGCACAGATACGCAGTATTTT. It is translated as CASSDSGRSTDTQYF.

The J gene is TRBJ1-4, the V gene TRBV6-5, with a tentative D call TRBD1 (6 bases). Germline lookup yields CDR1 MNHEY and CDR2 SVGAGI. The CDR3 runs to 14 residues. Trimming cost V 4 bases and J 2 bases, with 8 bases left between them. CDR3 DNA sequence: TGTGCCAGCAGTTCAGGGGTGACTAATGAAAAACTGTTTTTT. The encoded protein is CASSSGVTNEKLFF.